This is a list of T cell receptor beta chains from one sample in a study of vaccination effects on CD4 cells after COVID-19. The table came from immunoSEQ multiplex PCR; TCRdb's copy has only in-frame clones and leaves some out. The sample carries tens of thousands of clones, 70% to 80% recorded once. No cognate antigen is known for these TCRs. Sequences were derived from CD4+ T cells from PBMCs cultured without peptide, sampled before COVID-19 vaccination. These receptors were taken from a human donor who had a prior SARS-CoV-2 infection. The CDR3 runs from the conserved cysteine through the conserved F or W. The D gene is left open where the match is weak. Expanded clones get a size class; other rows say once, few or many, or leave the size out.

>TRBJ2-3|TRBV11-1|NA|NA
CASSPGPSTDTQYF
TGTGCCAGCAGCCCGGGGCCTAGCACAGATACGCAGTATTTT
>TRBJ2-3|TRBV7-2|TRBD2|NA
CASSLAGTSRRDTQYF
TGTGCCAGCAGCTTAGCCGGGACTAGCCGCCGAGATACGCAGTATTTT
>TRBJ2-1|TRBV2|TRBD1|NA
CASSGDRGINEQFF
TGTGCCAGCAGTGGGGACAGGGGGATTAATGAGCAGTTCTTC
>TRBJ2-1|TRBV11-2|NA|NA
CASSLEQSSYNEQFF
TGTGCCAGCAGCTTGGAACAAAGCTCCTACAATGAGCAGTTCTTC
>TRBJ2-3|TRBV11-3|TRBD2|NA
CASSLSAGGGRADTQYF
TGTGCCAGCAGCTTATCGGCAGGCGGGGGGCGCGCAGATACGCAGTATTTT
>TRBJ2-2|TRBV14|NA|NA
CASSQVSLGELFF
TGTGCCAGCAGCCAAGTTAGTCTAGGGGAGCTGTTTTTT
>TRBJ2-1|TRBV27|NA|NA
CASSSLGHKTHNEQFF
TGTGCCAGCAGTTCCCTCGGGCACAAAACCCACAATGAGCAGTTCTTC
>TRBJ1-5|TRBV5-8|NA|few
CASSRGVGINQPQHF
TGTGCCAGCAGCCGTGGCGTGGGGATCAATCAGCCCCAGCATTTT
>TRBJ1-2|TRBV5-4|TRBD1|NA
CASSLEGAGGYTF
TGTGCCAGCAGCTTGGAGGGGGCGGGTGGCTACACCTTC
>TRBJ2-7|TRBV9|NA|NA
CASSVDFGGPPYEQYF
TGTGCCAGCAGCGTAGATTTTGGGGGGCCCCCCTACGAGCAGTACTTC
>TRBJ1-2|TRBV5-6|NA|NA
CASSLLSRVDGYTF
TGTGCCAGCAGCTTGCTGTCCAGGGTGGATGGCTACACCTTC
>TRBJ1-4|TRBV19|NA|NA
CASSILHTRREKLFF
TGTGCCAGTAGTATATTACATACTCGGAGGGAAAAACTGTTTTTT
>TRBJ1-6|TRBV6-6|NA|few
CASSYSRSPLHF
TGTGCCAGCAGTTACTCTAGATCACCCCTCCACTTT
>TRBJ1-6|TRBV5-1|NA|few
CASSFRDGAGSPLHF
TGCGCCAGCAGCTTCCGGGACGGTGCAGGGTCACCCCTCCACTTT
>TRBJ1-3|TRBV4-2|NA|NA
CASSHNGGGSGNTIYF
TGTGCCAGCAGCCATAATGGTGGAGGTTCAGGAAACACCATATATTTT
>TRBJ2-1|TRBV10-3|TRBD2|NA
CAIRATSGDNEQFF
TGTGCCATCAGGGCTACTAGCGGGGACAATGAGCAGTTCTTC
>TRBJ2-3|TRBV2|NA|NA
CASRFTSSYTDTQYF
TGTGCCAGCAGATTTACTAGCAGCTACACAGATACGCAGTATTTT
>TRBJ2-1|TRBV6-2/TRBV6-3|TRBD2|NA
CASSSLGAGGWDEQFF
TGTGCCAGCAGTTCCTTAGGAGCGGGAGGATGGGATGAGCAGTTCTTC
>TRBJ2-7|TRBV7-8|TRBD2|NA
CASTRAGTYEQYF
TGTGCCAGCACCAGAGCGGGGACCTACGAGCAGTACTTC
>TRBJ1-6|TRBV27|NA|NA
CASSLGPGSPLHF
TGTGCCAGCAGTTTAGGTCCTGGTTCACCCCTCCACTTT
>TRBJ2-1|TRBV12-5|NA|NA
CASGLVSRRSSYNEQFF
TGTGCTAGTGGTTTGGTATCACGGCGCTCGTCCTACAATGAGCAGTTCTTC
>TRBJ2-3|TRBV7-9|NA|NA
CASSPWVSGSYTDTQYF
TGTGCCAGCAGTCCCTGGGTTTCAGGTTCATACACAGATACGCAGTATTTT
>TRBJ1-2|TRBV7-9|NA|NA
CASSLQGGYGYTF
TGTGCCAGCAGCTTACAGGGAGGCTATGGCTACACCTTC